This T cell receptor beta chain emerged from a study of Ad26.COV2.S vaccination and SARS-CoV-2 variants. On the study more broadly: Ad26.COV2.S shots went into the muscle once or twice, 56 days apart. General study results and limits: Non-spike TCR breadth was similar in vaccine and placebo recipients. Reportedly, after vaccination the spike-specific CD8+ and CD4+ T cell responses displayed substantial breadth.

As regards this clone: Its antigen is unknown.

Germline lookup yields CDR1 PRHDT and CDR2 FYEKMQ (reference sequence). The ends were cut back, 4 bases at V and 1 base at J, with 11 bases in the middle. The CDR3 extends over 16 amino acids. Assay: immunoSEQ multiplex PCR; the TCRdb copy retains only in-frame clones and omits some. The sample includes hundreds of thousands of clones, roughly 90% of them seen just once. Specified treatment: about 20 received Ad26.COV2.S at low or high dose, single or two shots; 5 received placebo; per-sample allocation not given. All samples were drawn on day 63, counting from the first vaccine or placebo injection. Spike of the Wuhan-strain SARS-CoV-2 was expressed by an Ad26 vector, which formed the vaccine.

The V call is TRBV13, the J call TRBJ2-6, with D hard to call. The clonotype originates from a person between 18 and 65 years old who received the Ad26.COV2.S COVID-19 vaccine or a placebo. The material sequenced was peripheral blood, taken in a trial of Ad26.COV2.S vaccine versus placebo. The CDR3 is CASSSVRHSGANVLTF. The DNA for the CDR3 is TGTGCCAGCAGCTCGGTTCGACATTCTGGGGCCAACGTCCTGACTTTC.